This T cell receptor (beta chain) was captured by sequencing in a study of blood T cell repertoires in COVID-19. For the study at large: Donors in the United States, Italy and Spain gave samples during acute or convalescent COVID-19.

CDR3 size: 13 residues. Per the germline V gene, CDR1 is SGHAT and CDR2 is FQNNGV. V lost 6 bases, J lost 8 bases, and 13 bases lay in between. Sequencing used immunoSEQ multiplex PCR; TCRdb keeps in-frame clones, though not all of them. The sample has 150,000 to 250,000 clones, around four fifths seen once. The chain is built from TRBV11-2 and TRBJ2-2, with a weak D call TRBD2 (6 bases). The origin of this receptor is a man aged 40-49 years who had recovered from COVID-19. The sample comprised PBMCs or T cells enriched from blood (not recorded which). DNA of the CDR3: TGTGCCAGCAGTCCGGCAAGCGGGGGGGAGCTGTTTTTT. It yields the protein CASSPASGGELFF.